The 31 T cell receptor beta chains reported below all come from one sample, sequenced in a study of blood T cell repertoires in COVID-19. The assay was immunoSEQ multiplex PCR, and TCRdb's table has in-frame clones only and misses some. The profile shows fewer than 100,000 clones, around 85% of them singletons. Sequencing was performed on peripheral blood. The receptors stem from a man aged 45-60 years with COVID-19, enrolled during active disease.

The V and J genes are TRBV5-1 and TRBJ2-1; D is perhaps TRBD2 (6 bases). The germline gives CDR1 SGHRS, CDR2 YFSETQ. The CDR3 contains 16 residues. V lost 3 bases and J lost 3, with 16 bases in between. CDR3 loop: CASSSLGGSGYNEQFF. In DNA, the CDR3 is TGCGCCAGCAGCTCCCTCGGGGGTAGCGGCTACAATGAGCAGTTCTTC.

This chain links TRBV27 with TRBJ1-2; maybe TRBD1 (6 bases). Trimming shortened V by 0 bases and J by 4 bases, and 15 bases separated the two germline ends. Germline values: CDR1 MNHEY, CDR2 SMNVEV (reference sequence). The CDR3 consists of 16 residues. In DNA form, the CDR3 reads TGTGCCAGCAGTTTATCGGGGCAGGGGACATCCTATGGCTACACCTTC. It yields the protein CASSLSGQGTSYGYTF.

The chain is built from TRBV9 and TRBJ1-1, with D tentatively TRBD1 (5 bases). Trimming removed 0 bases from V and 0 bases from J, with 15 bases in between. Germline CDR1 reads SGDLS; CDR2 reads YYNGEE. CDR3 length: 17 amino acids. CDR3 protein: CASSVGPDRMMNTEAFF. The DNA for the CDR3 is TGTGCCAGCAGCGTAGGCCCTGACAGAATGATGAACACTGAAGCTTTCTTT.

The genes are TRBV9 and TRBJ2-1; D call uncertain. Trimming removed 4 bases from V and 2 bases from J, with 16 bases in between. CDR3 length equals 16 residues. Germline-derived CDR1 and CDR2 are SGDLS and YYNGEE. CDR3 sequence: CASSSDLSNTYNEQFF. The CDR3 nucleotides are TGTGCCAGCAGCTCCGATCTATCAAATACCTACAATGAGCAGTTCTTC.

The chain is built from TRBV9 and TRBJ2-1; 9 bases agree with TRBD2. Germline V gene lookup returns CDR1 SGDLS and CDR2 YYNGEE. The CDR3 length is 15 residues. Trimming took 1 base from V and 7 from J; bases not matched to a gene: 6. The CDR3 bases are TGTGCCAGCAGCGTACTGGCTAGCGGGATGAATGAGCAGTTCTTC. It is translated as CASSVLASGMNEQFF. Full variable domain (remainder filled in from reference TRBV9 and TRBJ2-1): DSGVTQTPKHLITATGQRVTLRCSPRSGDLSVYWYQQSLDQGLQFLIQYYNGEERAKGNILERFSAQQFPDLHSELNLSSLELGDSALYFCASSVLASGMNEQFFGPGTRLTVL.

The chain is built from TRBV5-4 and TRBJ2-1, with D possibly TRBD1 on 5 matching bases. The CDR3 totals 15 residues. Germline V lookup: CDR1 SGHNT, CDR2 YYREEE (reference sequence). V was trimmed by 5 bases and J by 7 bases, leaving 19 bases between them. The CDR3 here is CASRELTARWNEQFF. CDR3 DNA sequence: TGTGCCAGCAGGGAATTGACAGCCCGCTGGAATGAGCAGTTCTTC.

The gene calls are TRBV4-1 and TRBJ2-1, with 9 bases lining up with TRBD2. The CDR3 contains 14 residues. Germline V gene lookup returns CDR1 MGHRA and CDR2 YSYEKL. With 4 bases clipped from V and 9 bases from J, the junction kept 7 bases outside the gene matches. DNA of the CDR3: TGCGCCAGCAGCCGACCTAGCGGGAATTTTGAGCAGTTCTTC. Encoded protein: CASSRPSGNFEQFF.

The chain couples TRBV6-5 to TRBJ1-2; a weak D match, TRBD1 (6 bases). Germline values: CDR1 MNHEY, CDR2 SVGAGI. V was pared by 2 bases and J by 8 bases, with 12 bases between. The CDR3 sequence is 13 residues long. The CDR3 nucleotides read TGTGCCAGCAGTTACCTCGGACAGAAGGGCTACACCTTC. Protein sequence: CASSYLGQKGYTF.

This chain links TRBV5-1 with TRBJ2-7; 9 bases line up with TRBD2. Germline CDR1 is SGHRS and CDR2 is YFSETQ. The CDR3 extends over 13 amino acids. V lost 5 bases, J lost 6 bases, and 6 bases stayed unmatched. CDR3 DNA sequence: TGCGCCAGCAGACCGGGACTAGCACCCGAGCAGTACTTC. It is translated as CASRPGLAPEQYF.

The chain combines TRBV3-1 (or the pseudogene TRBV3-2) with TRBJ1-1, with 7 bases fitting TRBD1. The CDR3 is made up of 14 amino acids. With 1 base clipped from V and 7 bases from J, the junction kept 6 bases outside the gene matches. Germline V CDR1 and CDR2: LGHDT, YNNKEL (reference sequence). The CDR3 DNA follows: TGTGCCAGCAGCCAAGGTACAGGGGCCGGTGAAGCTTTCTTT. This gives the protein CASSQGTGAGEAFF.

The chain employs TRBV5-6 and TRBJ2-5, with D unclear. CDR1 is SGHDT, CDR2 YYEEEE, per germline. Between the trimmed V and J ends, which lost 0 bases and 5 bases, there was a span of 14 bases. This CDR3 has 15 residues. The CDR3 loop is CASSLVSADVETQYF. The CDR3 DNA reads TGTGCCAGCAGCTTGGTTTCCGCGGATGTTGAGACCCAGTACTTC.

This clone was recorded only once. V is TRBV19 and J is TRBJ2-7; the D gene is possibly TRBD1 (6 bases). The CDR3 totals 15 residues. In germline, CDR1 is LNHDA, CDR2 SQIVND (reference sequence). V was shortened by 3 bases and J by 2 bases, with 14 bases between the two germline ends. The CDR3 here is CASSIQARGAYEQYF. The CDR3 nucleotides are TGTGCCAGTAGTATTCAGGCCAGGGGTGCCTACGAGCAGTACTTC.

The V call is TRBV7-2, the J call TRBJ1-2, with a possible D match to TRBD1 (5 bases). The CDR3 spans 13 residues. The V gene lost 5 bases and the J gene lost 4 bases, with 11 bases spanning the gap. Germline CDR1 reads SGHTA; CDR2 reads FQGNSA. The CDR3, as DNA: TGTGCCAGCAGCCCCCCGGGGGTCTATGGCTACACCTTC. The encoded protein is CASSPPGVYGYTF.

The chain carries TRBV30 and TRBJ1-1; D unresolved. The CDR3 runs 13 residues. The germline gives CDR1 GTSNPN, CDR2 SVGIG (reference sequence). Trimming took 2 bases from V and 6 from J, leaving 13 bases between them. The CDR3 sequence is CAWSWASVAEAFF. As DNA, the CDR3 is TGTGCCTGGAGTTGGGCCTCTGTCGCTGAAGCTTTCTTT.

The chain has TRBV19 and TRBJ2-1; TRBD2 aligns across 11 bases. The CDR3 covers 15 residues. CDR1 is LNHDA and CDR2 is SQIVND in the germline V gene (reference sequence). The V gene end was trimmed by 3 bases and the J gene end by 4 bases; junction bases not matched to a gene: 2. The CDR3 DNA sequence: TGTGCCAGTAGTATCGGGACTAGCGGTTACAATGAGCAGTTCTTC. Its translation is CASSIGTSGYNEQFF. Based on the CDR3 plus reference TRBV19 and TRBJ2-1, the full variable domain is DGGITQSPKYLFRKEGQNVTLSCEQNLNHDAMYWYRQDPGQGLRLIYYSQIVNDFQKGDIAEGYSVSREKKESFPLTVTSAQKNPTAFYLCASSIGTSGYNEQFFGPGTRLTVL.

The rearrangement links TRBV30 to TRBJ1-2, with 11 bases identical to TRBD1. V lost 3 bases to trimming and J lost 4 bases; unmatched junction nucleotides: 7. This CDR3 comprises 15 residues. Germline CDR1 is GTSNPN and CDR2 is SVGIG (reference sequence). The CDR3 coding sequence is TGTGCCTGGAGCAGGGGGACAGGGGGACTCTATGGCTACACCTTC. Translation: CAWSRGTGGLYGYTF. Combining the CDR3 with reference TRBV30 and TRBJ1-2 gives the whole variable domain SQTIHQWPATLVQPVGSPLSLECTVEGTSNPNLYWYRQAAGRGLQLLFYSVGIGQISSEVPQNLSASRPQDRQFILSSKKLLLSDSGFYLCAWSRGTGGLYGYTFGSGTRLTVV.

This rearrangement joins TRBV11-3 to TRBJ2-3; 9 nucleotides line up with TRBD2. After removal of 5 bases from V and 0 bases from J, the junction contained 6 bases not matched to a gene. The germline V gene has CDR1 SGHNT and CDR2 YENEEA. This CDR3 has 16 amino acids. In DNA, the CDR3 is TGTGCCAGCAGCACGAGTAGCGGGAGTAGCACAGATACGCAGTATTTT. Its translation: CASSTSSGSSTDTQYF.

The chain recombines TRBV7-9 with TRBJ2-7; TRBD1 matches 7 bases. Germline-derived CDR1 and CDR2 are SEHNR and FQNEAQ (reference sequence). The CDR3 is 14 residues long. The V gene end was trimmed by 4 bases and the J gene end by 6 bases; junction bases not matched to a gene: 9. CDR3 in DNA: TGTGCCAGCAGCTCCGGGACAGAAGCTTTCGAGCAGTACTTC. Amino acid sequence: CASSSGTEAFEQYF.

The rearrangement links TRBV6-5 to TRBJ2-3; D is unclear. This CDR3 is 14 amino acids long. Trimming left V 5 bases short and J 1 base short, with 10 bases between. Germline assignment: CDR1 MNHEY and CDR2 SVGAGI. The CDR3 DNA sequence: TGTGCCAGCAGTCCCTCAGGTGGCACAGATACGCAGTATTTT. Translating gives CASSPSGGTDTQYF.

This clone was observed a few times. The DNA for the CDR3 is TGTGCCAGTAGTATGGGTCGAGGGCTCCTTTTCTCTGGGGCCAACGTCCTGACTTTC. Its protein is CASSMGRGLLFSGANVLTF. This sequence joins TRBV19 and TRBJ2-6; D might be TRBD2 (5 bases). Per germline, CDR1 LNHDA and CDR2 SQIVND (reference sequence). The V end was cut by 3 bases, the J end by 0 bases, with 18 bases between. The CDR3 totals 19 residues.

The chain couples TRBV11-3 to TRBJ2-1; TRBD1 aligns across 9 bases. Germline V gives CDR1 SGHNT, CDR2 YENEEA. CDR3 length equals 15 residues. After removal of 0 bases from V and 6 bases from J, the junction contained 3 bases not matched to a gene. CDR3 coding DNA: TGTGCCAGCAGCTTAGAACGGACAGGGGTCAATGAGCAGTTCTTC. This sequence encodes CASSLERTGVNEQFF.

The V call is TRBV5-1, the J call TRBJ2-2; 8 nucleotides agree with TRBD1. Germline V CDR1 and CDR2: SGHRS, YFSETQ. The CDR3 loop spans 17 amino acids. The V gene end was trimmed by 2 bases and the J gene end by 5 bases; junction bases not matched to a gene: 11. CDR3: CASSFGTGLTSTGELFF. The CDR3 bases are TGCGCCAGCAGCTTCGGGACAGGTCTTACTTCGACCGGGGAGCTGTTTTTT.

The chain recombines TRBV5-6 with TRBJ2-7; 12 bases are shared with TRBD1. CDR3 length equals 15 residues. Germline loops: CDR1 SGHDT, CDR2 YYEEEE. V was pared by 4 bases and J by 5 bases, with 7 bases of the junction left unmatched. CDR3 loop: CASSPLGTGGDEQYF. CDR3 bases: TGTGCCAGCAGCCCTTTGGGGACAGGGGGCGACGAGCAGTACTTC.

The CDR3 DNA is TGTGCCAGCAGTACCTTTAGGGGGACGGAGCCCCAGCATTTT. Its translation is CASSTFRGTEPQHF. The V and J genes are TRBV6-5 and TRBJ1-5, with a weak D call TRBD1 (6 bases). With 5 bases removed from V and 8 bases from J, the gap between germline ends came to 16 bases. Per the germline V gene, CDR1 is MNHEY and CDR2 is SVGAGI. The CDR3 length is 14 residues.

This chain joins TRBV11-2 and TRBJ2-1, with TRBD2 matching over 10 bases. Per the germline V gene, CDR1 is SGHAT and CDR2 is FQNNGV. This CDR3 region has 18 residues. Unmatched junction bases numbered 14, after V lost 5 bases and J lost 4 bases. The chain's CDR3 is CASSARLSSGSSYNEQFF. The CDR3 DNA sequence: TGTGCCAGCAGCGCGCGCCTTTCTAGCGGGAGTTCTTACAATGAGCAGTTCTTC.

The chain couples TRBV27 to TRBJ1-3, with D perhaps matching TRBD1 (5 bases). The V and J ends lost 8 bases and 0 bases respectively, with 20 bases between them. The CDR3 loop spans 17 amino acids. The germline CDR1 and CDR2 sequences are MNHEY and SMNVEV (reference sequence). The CDR3 sequence is CASATIAGLYSGNTIYF. Here the CDR3 DNA reads TGTGCCAGCGCTACAATTGCAGGGCTTTACTCTGGAAACACCATATATTTT.

The V and J genes are TRBV4-2 and TRBJ2-3; a possible D gene is TRBD2 (6 bases). CDR1 is LGHNA and CDR2 is YNFKEQ in the germline V gene. This CDR3 has 15 residues. With 3 bases removed from V and 1 base from J, the gap between germline ends came to 11 bases. The CDR3 loop is CASSQGDSRTDTQYF. Written as DNA, the CDR3 is TGTGCCAGCAGCCAGGGGGACTCTCGCACAGATACGCAGTATTTT.

The chain couples TRBV2 to TRBJ2-5; TRBD1 matches at 7 bases. V shed 5 bases and J 4 bases; nucleotides not matched to a gene: 7. From germline, CDR1 is SNHLY and CDR2 FYNNEI. This CDR3 region has 14 residues. The CDR3 spells CASSPQGVGETQYF. The CDR3 DNA sequence: TGTGCCAGCAGTCCTCAGGGGGTTGGAGAGACCCAGTACTTC.

This clone showed up just a few times. The chain carries TRBV15 and TRBJ2-2; D not certain. The germline V and J ends were trimmed by 0 bases and 6 bases, with 5 bases remaining between them. CDR1 and CDR2 from the germline V gene are LNHNV and YYDKDF (reference sequence). The CDR3 loop spans 13 amino acids. This chain's CDR3 is CATSRDLAGELFF. CDR3 in DNA: TGTGCCACCAGCAGAGATTTAGCCGGGGAGCTGTTTTTT. Full variable domain (remainder filled in from reference TRBV15 and TRBJ2-2): DAMVIQNPRYQVTQFGKPVTLSCSQTLNHNVMYWYQQKSSQAPKLLFHYYDKDFNNEADTPDNFQSRRPNTSFCFLDIRSPGLGDTAMYLCATSRDLAGELFFGEGSRLTVL.

The chain has TRBV9 and TRBJ2-2, with a tentative D call TRBD1 (5 bases). Germline CDR1 is SGDLS and CDR2 is YYNGEE. CDR3 length: 14 amino acids. V was shortened by 4 bases and J by 5 bases, with 12 bases between the two germline ends. The CDR3 sequence is CASSTQGLTGELFF. The CDR3 DNA reads as TGTGCCAGCAGCACCCAGGGTTTAACCGGGGAGCTGTTTTTT.

This sequence joins TRBV5-1 and TRBJ2-1; 7 bases line up with TRBD2. Per germline, CDR1 SGHRS and CDR2 YFSETQ. J was trimmed by 4 bases and V by 3 bases; bases with no gene match: 13. CDR3 size: 17 residues. The CDR3 spells CASSSGGRAAQYNEQFF. CDR3 sequence (DNA): TGCGCCAGCAGCTCGGGAGGTCGAGCGGCCCAATACAATGAGCAGTTCTTC.